This T cell receptor beta chain was recorded in a study of T-cell reconstitution after alpha-beta-depleted transplantation in children. Study findings and constraints: Expanded clones from the graft, numbering several hundred, reportedly supplied alpha-beta T cells about two months after transplant. For some patients, TCRbeta diversity was high at day 60 because of recipient T cells and thymic progenitors that survived. T-cell counts and diversity at one year following transplant were attributed mainly to newly produced T cells.

This clonotype was seen a handful of times. What it binds is unknown. It was with unique molecular identifiers that the TCRbeta library was prepared. TCRdb reprocessed the PCR reads with MiXCR, giving one entry per CDR3 protein. In the table there are roughly 200,000 distinct CDR3 sequences, roughly 9.1% of which are singletons. The length of the CDR3 is 19 residues. The ends lost 4 bases at V and 2 bases at J; junction bases unmatched: 10. Germline CDR1 is SGHVS and CDR2 is FQNEAQ. The receptor was derived from a male patient aged 2 to 9 who had a stem cell transplant for acute myeloid leukemia, so the T cells may come from the graft donor. The material sequenced was PBMCs, mostly from graft donor cells, taken 360 days after TCRalphabeta/CD19-depleted stem cell transplant. The chain employs TRBV7-8 and TRBJ2-1, with 14 bases fitting TRBD2. The CDR3 protein is CASSSPGLAGGSTYNEQFF. CDR3 nucleotides: TGTGCCAGCAGCTCCCCCGGACTAGCGGGGGGTTCGACCTACAATGAGCAGTTCTTC.